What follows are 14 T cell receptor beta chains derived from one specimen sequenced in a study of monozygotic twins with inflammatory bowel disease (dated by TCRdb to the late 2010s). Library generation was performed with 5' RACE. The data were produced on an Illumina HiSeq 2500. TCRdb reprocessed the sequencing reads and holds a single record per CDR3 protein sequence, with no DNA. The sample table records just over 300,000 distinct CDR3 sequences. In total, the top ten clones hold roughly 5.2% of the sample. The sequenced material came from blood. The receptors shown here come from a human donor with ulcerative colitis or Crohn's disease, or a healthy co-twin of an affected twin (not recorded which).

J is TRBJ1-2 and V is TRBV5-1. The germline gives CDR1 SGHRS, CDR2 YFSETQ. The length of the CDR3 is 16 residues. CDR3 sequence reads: CASSLDPSRQGYGYTF. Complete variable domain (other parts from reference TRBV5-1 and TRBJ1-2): KAGVTQTPRYLIKTRGQQVTLSCSPISGHRSVSWYQQTPGQGLQFLFEYFSETQRNKGNFPGRFSGRQFSNSRSEMNVSTLELGDSALYLCASSLDPSRQGYGYTFGSGTRLTVV.

The CDR3: CASSRTDYGYTF. The chain employs TRBV12-3 or TRBV12-4 and TRBJ1-2. This CDR3 has 12 amino acids.

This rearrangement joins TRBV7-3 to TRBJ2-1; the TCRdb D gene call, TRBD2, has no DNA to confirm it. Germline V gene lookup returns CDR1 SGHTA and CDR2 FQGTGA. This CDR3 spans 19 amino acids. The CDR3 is CASSHPPGHSGLAGREQFF.

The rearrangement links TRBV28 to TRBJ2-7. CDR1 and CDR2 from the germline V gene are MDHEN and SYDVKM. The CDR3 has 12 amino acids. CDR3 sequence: CASENTIYEQYF.

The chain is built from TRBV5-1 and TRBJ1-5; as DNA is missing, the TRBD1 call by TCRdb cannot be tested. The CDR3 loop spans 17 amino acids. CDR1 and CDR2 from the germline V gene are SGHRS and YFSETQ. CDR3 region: CASSRDPQGQSNQPQHF.

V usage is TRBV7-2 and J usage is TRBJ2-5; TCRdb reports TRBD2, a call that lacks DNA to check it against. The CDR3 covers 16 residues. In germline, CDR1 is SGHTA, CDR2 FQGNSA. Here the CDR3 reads CASSLGLAGGMETQYF.

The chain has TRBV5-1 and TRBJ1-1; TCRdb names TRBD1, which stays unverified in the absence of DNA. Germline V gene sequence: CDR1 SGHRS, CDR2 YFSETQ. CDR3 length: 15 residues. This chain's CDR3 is CASSLDPGGVTEAFF.

The CDR3 is CASSWEYNSPLHF. V gene TRBV27 combines with J gene TRBJ1-6. From germline, CDR1 is MNHEY and CDR2 SMNVEV (reference sequence). The CDR3 runs to 13 residues.

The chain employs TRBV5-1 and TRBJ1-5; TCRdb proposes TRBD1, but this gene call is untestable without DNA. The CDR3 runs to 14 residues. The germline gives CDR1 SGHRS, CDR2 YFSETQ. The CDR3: CASSLSTGSQPQHF.

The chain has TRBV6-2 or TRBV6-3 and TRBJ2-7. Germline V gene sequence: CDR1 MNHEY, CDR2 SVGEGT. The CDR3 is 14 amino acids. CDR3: CASSYSDSSYEQYF.

The CDR3 sequence is CSARRWGKAYEQYF. The V and J genes are TRBV20-1 and TRBJ2-7; with no DNA, the TCRdb D assignment of TRBD1 cannot be verified. CDR1 and CDR2 (germline): DFQATT, SNEGSKA (reference sequence). The CDR3 has 14 residues.

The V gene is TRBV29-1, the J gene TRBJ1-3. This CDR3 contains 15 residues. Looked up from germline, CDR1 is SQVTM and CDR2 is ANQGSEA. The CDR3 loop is CSAHVPRRQGNTIYF.

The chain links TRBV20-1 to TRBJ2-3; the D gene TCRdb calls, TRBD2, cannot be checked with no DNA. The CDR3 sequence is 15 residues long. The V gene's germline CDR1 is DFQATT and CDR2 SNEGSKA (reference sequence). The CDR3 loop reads CSATRTSGKVDTQYF.

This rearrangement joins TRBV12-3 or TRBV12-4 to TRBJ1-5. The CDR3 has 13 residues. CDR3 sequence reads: CASSTTTDQPQHF.